The present T cell receptor beta chain was sequenced within a study of beta chain features in type 1 diabetes. General observations from the study: There was a moderate but significant shortening of TCRB CDR3s in all four CD4+ subsets of Type 1 diabetes patients.

This clone turned up a few times. Its antigen is still unknown. The germline V and J ends were trimmed by 1 base and 8 bases, with 8 bases remaining between them. Germline V CDR1 and CDR2: SEHNR, FQNEAQ (reference sequence). This CDR3 is 12 amino acids long. Every donor provided one heparinised blood draw, which averaged about 116 mL. It was via CD45RO/CCR7/CD25/CD127/CD95/CD27 that CD4+ naive, central memory, regulatory and stem cell-like memory cells were sorted. The study reverse transcribed the entire isolated RNA, so it sequenced expressed TCRB transcripts. TCRdb keeps only in-frame clones here, not all; method: immunoSEQ multiplex PCR. Of tens of thousands of clones detected, about 50% appear once; the ten largest clones hold roughly 0.7%.

Source material: central memory CD4+ T cells from blood. The chain uses TRBV7-9 and TRBJ1-2, with D unclear. This TCR came from a man under 40 with type 1 diabetes. The CDR3 DNA follows: TGTGCCAGCAGCTTAGGGGCCCCGGGCTACACCTTC. It is translated as CASSLGAPGYTF.